Each of the 24 T cell receptor beta chains below was sequenced from the same sample in a study of blood T cells in healthy people across ages. A second 7 to 11 cycle PCR used barcoded and J-beta primers. MiXCR, applied by TCRdb to the 5' RACE reads, yields one record per CDR3 protein. The table has approximately 790,000 distinct CDR3 sequences, around 62% seen once. The source material was blood. The receptor set was obtained from a young man in good health.

A few counts support this clonotype. The chain couples TRBV25-1 to TRBJ2-3; 11 nucleotides match TRBD2. Germline V gene lookup returns CDR1 MGHDK and CDR2 SYGVNS. This CDR3 contains 15 residues. V lost 4 bases to trimming and J lost 3 bases; unmatched junction nucleotides: 3. This chain's CDR3 is CASSALAGVTDTQYF. The CDR3 DNA reads TGTGCCAGCAGTGCACTAGCGGGGGTAACAGATACGCAGTATTTT.

The chain is built from TRBV20-1 and TRBJ2-5; TRBD1 agrees at 7 bases. After removal of 6 bases from V and 9 bases from J, the junction contained 10 bases not matched to a gene. The CDR3 is made up of 12 amino acids. Looked up from germline, CDR1 is DFQATT and CDR2 is SNEGSKA (reference sequence). CDR3 coding DNA: TGCAGTGCAAAGGGACAGCTCAGGGCCCAGTACTTC. Translated, it gives CSAKGQLRAQYF.

The V gene is TRBV7-3, the J gene TRBJ2-7; tentative D call: TRBD1 (5 bases). The V gene's germline CDR1 is SGHTA and CDR2 FQGTGA. This CDR3 spans 13 amino acids. V was clipped by 1 base and J by 5 bases, with 9 bases between them. This chain's CDR3 is CASSLSFRDEQYF. For the CDR3, the DNA is TGTGCCAGCAGCTTAAGTTTCAGGGACGAGCAGTACTTC.

The rearrangement uses TRBV7-3 and TRBJ2-5, with TRBD2 matching 7 bases. Germline values: CDR1 SGHTA, CDR2 FQGTGA. Germline trimming cut 4 bases from V and 5 bases from J; bases unmatched to any gene: 10. The CDR3 runs 15 residues. The CDR3 reads CASSSLASSRETQYF. In DNA, the CDR3 is TGTGCCAGCAGCTCACTAGCGTCCAGTCGGGAGACCCAGTACTTC.

The CDR3 region has the DNA TGTGCCACCAGGACATATCTTGAGACCCAGTACTTC. This gives the protein CATRTYLETQYF. V is TRBV28 and J is TRBJ2-5; TRBD1 might be the D (5 bases). V gave up 10 bases and J gave up 5 bases, with 14 bases separating them. The CDR3 spans 12 residues. In germline, CDR1 is MDHEN, CDR2 SYDVKM.

The genes are TRBV20-1 and TRBJ2-1; D is ambiguous. The length of the CDR3 is 12 residues. Germline CDR1 and CDR2: DFQATT and SNEGSKA (reference sequence). V was cut by 7 bases and J by 4 bases, with 11 bases left in between. The CDR3 protein is CSGQPLYNEQFF. CDR3 nucleotides: TGCAGTGGCCAGCCGCTTTACAATGAGCAGTTCTTC.

The chain employs TRBV30 and TRBJ1-2, with D unclear. This CDR3 has 12 residues. Trimming shortened V by 4 bases and J by 4 bases, and 10 bases separated the two germline ends. Germline CDR1 and CDR2: GTSNPN and SVGIG (reference sequence). The CDR3 region has the DNA TGTGCCTGGATAGCCAGTTCCTATGGCTACACCTTC. Translated, it gives CAWIASSYGYTF. Drawing the rest from reference TRBV30 and TRBJ1-2, the complete variable domain is SQTIHQWPATLVQPVGSPLSLECTVEGTSNPNLYWYRQAAGRGLQLLFYSVGIGQISSEVPQNLSASRPQDRQFILSSKKLLLSDSGFYLCAWIASSYGYTFGSGTRLTVV.

This clonotype appeared a single time. This sequence joins TRBV28 and TRBJ2-4; TRBD1 matches at 8 bases. The J call may be faulty, since TRBJ2-7 better matches the DNA end. The CDR3 runs to 15 residues. From germline, CDR1 is MDHEN and CDR2 SYDVKM. In nucleotides, the CDR3 is TGTGCCAGCAGTGACCCGGGACAGGTCGCCTACGAGCAGTACTTC. It translates to CASSDPGQVAYEQYF.

The rearrangement uses TRBV6-1 and TRBJ2-1; TRBD1 aligns across 7 bases. The V gene end was trimmed by 5 bases and the J gene end by 9 bases; junction bases not matched to a gene: 4. The CDR3 is 12 residues long. Per germline, CDR1 MNHNS and CDR2 SASEGT. DNA for the CDR3: TGTGCCAGCAGTCCCCGGGACAGTGAGCAGTTCTTC. This translates into CASSPRDSEQFF.

The chain employs TRBV10-3 and TRBJ1-4, with no clear D. The V gene's germline CDR1 is ENHRY and CDR2 SYGVKD. Trimming removed 4 bases at V and 0 bases at J, with 6 bases between. This CDR3 spans 14 amino acids. CDR3 residues: CAISALATNEKLFF. CDR3 nucleotide sequence: TGTGCCATCAGTGCTCTCGCAACTAATGAAAAACTGTTTTTT.

This clonotype came up a few times. V and J are TRBV5-1 and TRBJ2-5, with 9 bases aligning to TRBD2. Looked up from germline, CDR1 is SGHRS and CDR2 is YFSETQ. The CDR3 is 19 residues long. After removal of 1 base from V and 4 bases from J, the junction contained 17 bases not matched to a gene. The CDR3, as DNA: TGCGCCAGCAGCTTGACCCCAACCCGCGGGGGGGCCGAGTCAGAGACCCAGTACTTC. It is translated as CASSLTPTRGGAESETQYF.

CDR3 protein: CASSLDGQDEQYF. The CDR3, as DNA: TGTGCCAGCAGCTTGGATGGACAAGACGAGCAGTACTTC. The V gene is TRBV7-2, the J gene TRBJ2-5, with a possible D match to TRBD1 (5 bases). The J call may be wrong; the DNA end is better matched by TRBJ2-7. The germline gives CDR1 SGHTA, CDR2 FQGNSA. This CDR3 comprises 13 residues.

The rearrangement links TRBV4-2 to TRBJ1-2; D is undetermined. V was pared by 0 bases and J by 4 bases, with 9 bases between. The CDR3 is made up of 14 amino acids. Germline V gives CDR1 LGHNA, CDR2 YNFKEQ. CDR3 DNA sequence: TGTGCCAGCAGCCAAGAGTCCCAGTCCTATGGCTACACCTTC. This gives the protein CASSQESQSYGYTF.

The gene calls are TRBV29-1 and TRBJ1-2; TRBD1 is a possible D gene (5 bases). Germline CDR1 is SQVTM and CDR2 is ANQGSEA. There are 13 residues in the CDR3. V dropped 7 bases and J dropped 2 bases, with 14 bases sitting between them. CDR3 nucleotide sequence: TGCAGCGCAGAGGGACTCGGAAACTATGGCTACACCTTC. It is translated as CSAEGLGNYGYTF.

The chain recombines TRBV24-1 with TRBJ1-5; D remains ambiguous. With 4 bases removed from V and 2 bases from J, the gap between germline ends came to 11 bases. The germline gives CDR1 KGHDR, CDR2 SFDVKD. The CDR3 has 15 residues. CDR3 loop: CATSDAARGNQPQHF. DNA of the CDR3: TGTGCCACCAGTGACGCAGCGAGGGGCAATCAGCCCCAGCATTTT.

The chain is built from TRBV15 and TRBJ2-5; possible D gene TRBD2, 5 bases. The last part of the DNA fits TRBJ2-7 better; the J call may be wrong. The germline V gene encodes CDR1 LNHNV and CDR2 YYDKDF (reference sequence). This CDR3 is 13 amino acids long. In DNA, the CDR3 is TGTGCCACCAGTAACGGGGTATCCTACGAGCAGTACTTC. This codes for CATSNGVSYEQYF.

The V gene is TRBV5-1, the J gene TRBJ2-3; a possible D gene is TRBD1 (6 bases). CDR1 and CDR2 from the germline V gene are SGHRS and YFSETQ. Between the trimmed V and J ends, which lost 2 bases and 3 bases, there was a span of 16 bases. This CDR3 is built from 16 residues. The CDR3 DNA sequence: TGCGCCAGCAGCTTCCAGGACAGAGGTCTAACAGATACGCAGTATTTT. Translating it yields CASSFQDRGLTDTQYF.

This clonotype showed up just once. V usage is TRBV29-1 and J usage is TRBJ2-3; 7 nucleotides line up with TRBD1. J lost 1 base, V lost 5 bases, and 9 bases had no gene match. The CDR3 spans 15 residues. The germline V gene encodes CDR1 SQVTM and CDR2 ANQGSEA. The CDR3 DNA reads as TGCAGCGTTTCGCCTGACAGGGTGGGCACAGATACGCAGTATTTT. Amino acid sequence: CSVSPDRVGTDTQYF.

This chain uses TRBV10-3 with TRBJ2-1, with D possibly TRBD1 on 6 matching bases. Germline V lookup: CDR1 ENHRY, CDR2 SYGVKD. The V end lost 0 bases, the J end lost 7 bases, and 13 bases lay between the germline ends. This CDR3 comprises 15 residues. The CDR3 sequence is CAISESATGANEQFF. CDR3 sequence (DNA): TGTGCCATCAGTGAGTCCGCGACAGGCGCTAATGAGCAGTTCTTC.

This clonotype was counted between two and nine times. This sequence joins TRBV6-2 or TRBV6-3 and TRBJ2-7; D is unresolved. This CDR3 has 15 residues. V shed 2 bases and J shed 1 base, with 12 bases lying between them. Germline CDR1 reads MNHEY; CDR2 reads SVGEGT. The CDR3 nucleotides are TGTGCCAGCAGTTACGGGCAGGCTGTATCCTACGAGCAGTACTTC. Translating gives CASSYGQAVSYEQYF.

The V and J genes are TRBV20-1 and TRBJ2-1; D is perhaps TRBD1 or TRBD2 (5 bases each). Germline values: CDR1 DFQATT, CDR2 SNEGSKA (reference sequence). V gave up 6 bases and J gave up 3 bases, with 15 bases separating them. The CDR3 has 14 amino acids. The CDR3 region has the DNA TGCAGTGCCCTGGGACGGGGATTCTACAATGAGCAGTTCTTC. Translation: CSALGRGFYNEQFF.

The chain is built from TRBV6-5 and TRBJ2-3; 7 nucleotides align to TRBD2. J was trimmed by 0 bases and V by 7 bases; bases with no gene match: 16. The V gene's germline CDR1 is MNHEY and CDR2 SVGAGI. CDR3 length: 18 residues. Here the CDR3 DNA reads TGTGCCAGCAATTCCCTCACCTTAGCGGGCTCTAGCACAGATACGCAGTATTTT. Translation: CASNSLTLAGSSTDTQYF.

The chain carries TRBV6-1 and TRBJ2-4, with D maybe TRBD1 (5 bases). Deletions cut 4 bases from V and 13 bases from J, with 17 bases between. This CDR3 has 13 amino acids. The V gene's germline CDR1 is MNHNS and CDR2 SASEGT. CDR3: CASSGQQAKGQYF. Here the CDR3 DNA reads TGTGCCAGCAGTGGCCAGCAAGCAAAGGGGCAGTACTTC.

The CDR3 region is CASSLGQKGGYGYTF. The CDR3 DNA is TGTGCCAGCAGTTTAGGGCAGAAAGGCGGCTATGGCTACACCTTC. This chain joins TRBV12-3 or TRBV12-4 and TRBJ1-2; D gene unclear. The CDR3 length is 15 residues. V was shortened by 1 base and J by 4 bases, with 13 bases between the two germline ends.